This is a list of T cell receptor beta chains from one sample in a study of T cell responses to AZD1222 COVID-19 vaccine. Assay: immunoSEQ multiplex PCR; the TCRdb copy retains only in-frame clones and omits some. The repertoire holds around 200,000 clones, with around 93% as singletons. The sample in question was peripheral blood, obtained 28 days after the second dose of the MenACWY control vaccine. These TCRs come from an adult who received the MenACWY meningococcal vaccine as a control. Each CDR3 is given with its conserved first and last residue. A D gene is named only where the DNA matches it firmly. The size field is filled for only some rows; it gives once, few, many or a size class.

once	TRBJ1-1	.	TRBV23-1	CASSQSRKNTEAFF	TGCGCCAGCAGTCAATCTAGGAAGAACACTGAAGCTTTCTTT
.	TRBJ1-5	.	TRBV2	CASRRLNNQPQHF	TGTGCCAGCAGGCGCTTGAACAATCAGCCCCAGCATTTT
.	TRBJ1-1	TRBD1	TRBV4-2	CASSHGQGGTEAFF	TGTGCCAGCAGCCATGGACAGGGGGGGACTGAAGCTTTCTTT
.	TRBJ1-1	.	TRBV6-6	CASSVLGGNTEAFF	TGTGCCAGCAGCGTCCTGGGTGGGAACACTGAAGCTTTCTTT
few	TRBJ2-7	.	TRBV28	CASSLGVVEQYF	TGTGCCAGCAGTCTCGGGGTGGTCGAGCAGTACTTC
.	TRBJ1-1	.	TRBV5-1	CASRQGNTEAFF	TGCGCCAGCAGACAGGGGAACACTGAAGCTTTCTTT
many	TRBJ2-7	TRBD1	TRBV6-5	CASWDSLSYEQYF	TGTGCCAGCTGGGACAGCCTCTCCTACGAGCAGTACTTC
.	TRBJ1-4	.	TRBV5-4	CASQQELDEKLFF	TGTGCCAGCCAACAGGAGCTAGATGAAAAACTGTTTTTT
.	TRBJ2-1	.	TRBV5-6	CASSRQTVYNEQFF	TGTGCCAGCAGCCGTCAGACTGTATACAATGAGCAGTTCTTC
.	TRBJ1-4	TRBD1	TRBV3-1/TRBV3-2	CASSKRGGTVNEKLFF	TGTGCCAGCAGCAAAAGGGGTGGGACAGTTAATGAAAAACTGTTTTTT
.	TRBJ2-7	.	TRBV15	CATSRGSNSEQYF	TGTGCCACCAGCAGAGGTAGCAACTCCGAGCAGTACTTC
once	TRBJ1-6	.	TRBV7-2	CASSPDSISPLHF	TGTGCCAGCAGCCCCGATTCCATTTCACCCCTCCACTTT
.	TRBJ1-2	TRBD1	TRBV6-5	CASAGTGRFGHTF	TGTGCCAGTGCCGGGACAGGGAGGTTCGGACACACCTTC
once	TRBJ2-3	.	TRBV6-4	CASSAHEGTDTQYF	TGTGCCAGCAGCGCGCATGAGGGCACAGATACGCAGTATTTT
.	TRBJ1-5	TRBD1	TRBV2	CASSVQGWNQPQHF	TGTGCCAGCAGCGTACAGGGGTGGAATCAGCCCCAGCATTTT
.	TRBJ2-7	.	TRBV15	CATSRARGEQYF	TGTGCCACCAGCAGGGCTAGGGGCGAGCAGTACTTC
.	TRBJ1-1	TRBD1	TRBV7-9	CASSQTGMNTEAFF	TGTGCCAGCAGCCAGACAGGGATGAACACTGAAGCTTTCTTT
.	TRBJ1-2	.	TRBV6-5	CASSSTGTAYGYTF	TGTGCCAGCAGTTCTACCGGGACGGCCTATGGCTACACCTTC
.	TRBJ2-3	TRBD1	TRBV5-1	CASSLGQGADTQYF	TGCGCCAGCAGCTTGGGACAGGGCGCAGATACGCAGTATTTT
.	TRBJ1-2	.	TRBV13	CASSLRPPENYGYTF	TGTGCCAGCAGCCTACGACCCCCCGAGAACTATGGCTACACCTTC
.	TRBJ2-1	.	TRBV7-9	CASRNSVYNEQFF	TGTGCCAGCAGGAACAGCGTGTACAATGAGCAGTTCTTC
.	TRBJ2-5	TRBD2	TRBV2	CASSEAEVAGGLKYF	TGTGCCAGCAGTGAAGCGGAGGTAGCGGGGGGACTCAAGTACTTC
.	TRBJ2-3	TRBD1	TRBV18	CASSPGQDLSTDTQYF	TGTGCCAGCTCACCCGGACAGGACCTTAGCACAGATACGCAGTATTTT
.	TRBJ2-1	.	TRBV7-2	CASSKSGTKYNEQFF	TGTGCCAGCAGCAAATCCGGGACAAAGTACAATGAGCAGTTCTTC
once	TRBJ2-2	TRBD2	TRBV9	CASSEGTSGGGSPGGELFF	TGTGCCAGCAGCGAGGGGACTAGCGGGGGCGGAAGCCCTGGCGGGGAGCTGTTTTTT
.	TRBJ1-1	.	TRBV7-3	CASSREGGNTEAFF	TGTGCCAGCAGCCGAGAGGGGGGGAACACTGAAGCTTTCTTT
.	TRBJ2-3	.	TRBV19	CASSFSSADTQYF	TGTGCCAGTAGTTTTAGCTCCGCAGATACGCAGTATTTT
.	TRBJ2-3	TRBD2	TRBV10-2	CASRTAGASTDTQYF	TGCGCCAGCAGGACAGCGGGGGCCAGCACAGATACGCAGTATTTT
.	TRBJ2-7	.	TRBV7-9	CASSLAGGAERSF	TGTGCCAGCAGCTTAGCAGGGGGGGCGGAAAGAAGCTTC
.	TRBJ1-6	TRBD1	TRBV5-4	CASSFPTGNSPLHF	TGTGCCAGCAGCTTTCCGACAGGGAATTCACCCCTCCACTTT
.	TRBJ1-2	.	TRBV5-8	CASSSKVGGYTF	TGTGCCAGCAGCTCGAAAGTCGGTGGCTACACCTTC
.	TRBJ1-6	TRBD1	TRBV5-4	CASSFKGQGGSPLHF	TGTGCCAGCAGCTTTAAGGGACAGGGGGGTTCACCCCTCCACTTT
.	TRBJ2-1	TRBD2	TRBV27	CASSLLTSGGARYNEQFF	TGTGCCAGCAGTTTGCTTACTAGCGGGGGGGCCCGGTACAATGAGCAGTTCTTC
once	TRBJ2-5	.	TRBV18	CASSPKQQETQYF	TGTGCCAGCTCACCTAAACAGCAAGAGACCCAGTACTTC
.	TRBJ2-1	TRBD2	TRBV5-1	CASSLGGGSYNEQFF	TGCGCCAGCAGCTTAGGCGGGGGCTCCTACAATGAGCAGTTCTTC
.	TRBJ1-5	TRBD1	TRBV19	CASSARDRGWGQPQHF	TGTGCCAGTAGTGCCAGGGACAGGGGCTGGGGTCAGCCCCAGCATTTT
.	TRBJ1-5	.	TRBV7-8	CASSSGQGWGYRVGNQPQHF	TGTGCCAGCAGCTCCGGACAAGGCTGGGGTTATAGGGTGGGCAATCAGCCCCAGCATTTT
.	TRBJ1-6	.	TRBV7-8	CASSLVENRGVGTLHF	TGTGCCAGCAGCTTGGTGGAGAATCGGGGAGTAGGGACCCTCCACTTT
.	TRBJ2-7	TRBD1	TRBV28	CASSPTTGGLSYEQYF	TGTGCCAGCAGCCCTACGACAGGGGGACTCTCCTACGAGCAGTACTTC
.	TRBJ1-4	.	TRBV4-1	CASSQTPSPTNEKLFF	TGCGCCAGCAGCCAAACACCCAGCCCAACTAATGAAAAACTGTTTTTT
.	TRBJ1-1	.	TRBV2	CASSENGGTNTEAFF	TGTGCCAGCAGTGAAAATGGGGGAACGAACACTGAAGCTTTCTTT
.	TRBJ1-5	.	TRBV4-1	CASSQDLGQGNQPQHF	TGCGCCAGCAGCCAAGATCTAGGGCAGGGGAACCAGCCCCAGCATTTT
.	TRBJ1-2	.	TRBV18	CASSPSGSPYGYTF	TGTGCCAGCTCACCTTCAGGGTCCCCCTATGGCTACACCTTC
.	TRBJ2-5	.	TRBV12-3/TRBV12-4	CASSFRGQETQYF	TGTGCCAGCAGTTTCCGGGGGCAAGAGACCCAGTACTTC
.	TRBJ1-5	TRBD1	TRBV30	CAWSAGQGRGQPQHF	TGTGCCTGGAGTGCGGGACAGGGAAGAGGACAGCCCCAGCATTTT
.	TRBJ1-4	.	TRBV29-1	CSVGEPNEKLFF	TGCAGCGTCGGGGAACCAAATGAAAAACTGTTTTTT
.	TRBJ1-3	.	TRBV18	CASSLQDGGNTIYF	TGTGCCAGCTCACTACAGGATGGTGGAAACACCATATATTTT
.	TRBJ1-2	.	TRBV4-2	CASSQDKTVINYGYTF	TGTGCCAGCAGCCAAGATAAGACAGTTATTAACTATGGCTACACCTTC
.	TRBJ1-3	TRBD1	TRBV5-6	CASSPTRDRKNTIYF	TGTGCCAGCAGCCCGACTCGGGACAGGAAAAACACCATATATTTT
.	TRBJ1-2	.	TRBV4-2	CASSQDMGQWGRRGYGYTF	TGTGCCAGCAGCCAAGATATGGGCCAATGGGGGCGTCGGGGCTATGGCTACACCTTC
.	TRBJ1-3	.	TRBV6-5	CAASGAGNTIYF	TGTGCCGCATCAGGGGCTGGAAACACCATATATTTT
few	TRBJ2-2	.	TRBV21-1	CASSNTGLAEVLFTGELFF	TGTGCCAGCAGCAACACCGGACTAGCGGAAGTCCTGTTCACCGGGGAGCTGTTTTTT
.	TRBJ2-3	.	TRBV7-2	CASSLSGLGTDTQYF	TGTGCCAGCAGCTTAAGCGGGTTGGGCACAGATACGCAGTATTTT
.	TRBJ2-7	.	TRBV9	CASSVAALSYEQYF	TGTGCCAGCAGCGTAGCCGCTCTCTCCTACGAGCAGTACTTC
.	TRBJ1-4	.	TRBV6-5	CASSYVVGEKLFF	TGTGCCAGCAGTTACGTGGTGGGCGAAAAACTGTTTTTT
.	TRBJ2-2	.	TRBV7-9	CASSPVGLNTGELFF	TGTGCCAGCAGCCCGGTGGGGCTGAACACCGGGGAGCTGTTTTTT
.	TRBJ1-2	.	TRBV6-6	CASVNFGRRVPYGYTF	TGTGCCAGCGTCAACTTCGGACGGCGGGTCCCCTATGGCTACACCTTC
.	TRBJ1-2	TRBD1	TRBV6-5	CASSPGGDSNGYTF	TGTGCCAGCAGTCCCGGAGGGGACAGCAATGGCTACACCTTC